A single sample gave rise to the 17 T cell receptor beta chains below, sequenced in a study of cytomegalovirus exposure and HLA in healthy donors. Using immunoSEQ multiplex PCR, the repertoire was profiled, and TCRdb retains in-frame clones only, with some absent. The sample records more than 100,000 clones, more than 70% being singletons. What was sequenced was PBMCs. The receptor set was obtained from a man aged 25-45 years in good health and CMV-seronegative.

The chain joins TRBV27 to TRBJ2-1; 12 positions match TRBD2. Germline CDR1 MNHEY, CDR2 SMNVEV (reference sequence). J lost 5 bases, V lost 4 bases, and 9 bases had no gene match. The CDR3 runs 17 residues. The CDR3 reads CASSSSGTSGQNNEQFF. In nucleotides, the CDR3 is TGTGCCAGCAGTTCCTCCGGGACTAGCGGGCAAAACAATGAGCAGTTCTTC.

The rearrangement uses TRBV5-4 and TRBJ2-2; no firm D call. The CDR3 extends over 14 amino acids. Between the trimmed V and J ends, which lost 1 base and 4 bases, there was a span of 8 bases. In germline, CDR1 is SGHNT, CDR2 YYREEE (reference sequence). This CDR3 reads CASSLSGVTGELFF. In DNA form, the CDR3 reads TGTGCCAGCAGCTTGTCCGGAGTCACCGGGGAGCTGTTTTTT.

The rearrangement uses TRBV5-5 and TRBJ1-1; D possibly corresponds to TRBD1 (5 bases). Trimming stripped 4 bases from V and 10 bases from J, with 20 bases between. The CDR3 covers 14 residues. Germline V CDR1 and CDR2: SGHKS, YYEKEE (reference sequence). CDR3 in amino acids: CASSAGFSGRTAFF. The DNA for the CDR3 is TGTGCCAGCAGCGCAGGCTTCTCAGGGAGGACAGCTTTCTTT.

This chain connects TRBV6-5 to TRBJ2-7; no clear D. The CDR3 runs 13 residues. Trimming removed 9 bases from V and 4 bases from J, with 16 bases in between. Per germline, CDR1 MNHEY and CDR2 SVGAGI. The CDR3 loop reads CASLGRPDYEQYF. The CDR3 bases are TGTGCCAGTCTAGGTCGACCTGATTACGAGCAGTACTTC.

Here the CDR3 reads CASSLKGDPMGYTF. CDR3 in DNA: TGTGCCAGCAGCTTAAAGGGGGACCCTATGGGCTACACCTTC. The rearrangement joins TRBV27 to TRBJ1-2; D is possibly TRBD1 (6 bases). The CDR3 is made up of 14 amino acids. The germline V gene encodes CDR1 MNHEY and CDR2 SMNVEV (reference sequence). V lost 6 bases, J lost 8 bases, and 19 bases lay in between.

This chain uses TRBV30 with TRBJ1-4; the D is unclear. Germline CDR1 is GTSNPN and CDR2 is SVGIG (reference sequence). V dropped 3 bases and J dropped 5 bases, with 7 bases sitting between them. The CDR3 spans 12 residues. CDR3 in DNA: TGTGCCTGGAGGACGGAGAATGAAAAACTGTTTTTT. Its translation is CAWRTENEKLFF.

The chain carries TRBV5-1 and TRBJ2-7, with 11 bases identical to TRBD1. V lost 7 bases and J lost 6; bases outside the gene matches: 9. The CDR3 totals 14 residues. CDR1 and CDR2 (germline): SGHRS, YFSETQ. The DNA for the CDR3 is TGCGCCAGCGACCGGGGCGGGACAGGGGGCGAGCAGTACTTC. Translation: CASDRGGTGGEQYF. Supplemented by reference TRBV5-1 and TRBJ2-7, the full variable domain reads KAGVTQTPRYLIKTRGQQVTLSCSPISGHRSVSWYQQTPGQGLQFLFEYFSETQRNKGNFPGRFSGRQFSNSRSEMNVSTLELGDSALYLCASDRGGTGGEQYFGPGTRLTVT.

V and J are TRBV5-1 and TRBJ1-2; possibly TRBD1 for D (5 bases). Germline V gives CDR1 SGHRS, CDR2 YFSETQ. V gave up 2 bases and J gave up 3 bases, with 17 bases separating them. There are 16 residues in the CDR3. CDR3 nucleotides: TGCGCCAGCAGCTTCTACGGGGGATCGAAGGACTATGGCTACACCTTC. Residues: CASSFYGGSKDYGYTF.

The genes are TRBV19 and TRBJ2-6; the D gene is possibly TRBD2 (7 bases). Germline V gene data show CDR1 as LNHDA and CDR2 as SQIVND (reference sequence). The CDR3 has 17 amino acids. V was trimmed by 5 bases and J by 0 bases, leaving 14 bases between them. This chain's CDR3 is CASSERGGFSGANVLTF. DNA of the CDR3: TGTGCCAGTAGTGAGAGGGGGGGATTCTCTGGGGCCAACGTCCTGACTTTC.

V usage is TRBV19 and J usage is TRBJ1-5; no firm D call. Germline V gene lookup returns CDR1 LNHDA and CDR2 SQIVND (reference sequence). V lost 2 bases to trimming and J lost 0 bases, with 11 bases between them. The CDR3 covers 16 residues. CDR3 nucleotides: TGTGCCAGTAGTATACGGAGCCGAAATAGCAATCAGCCCCAGCATTTT. This sequence encodes CASSIRSRNSNQPQHF.

The chain is built from TRBV5-4 and TRBJ2-7; 10 bases map to TRBD1. The CDR3 contains 15 residues. CDR1 and CDR2 (germline): SGHNT, YYREEE (reference sequence). The junction had 7 bases not matched to a gene; V was cut back by 4 bases and J by 3 bases. The CDR3 nucleotides read TGTGCCAGCAGCCCTCCAGGACAGGGGGTCTACGAGCAGTACTTC. Its protein is CASSPPGQGVYEQYF.

J is TRBJ1-1 and V is TRBV6-1; D might be TRBD1 (5 bases). Germline values: CDR1 MNHNS, CDR2 SASEGT. The CDR3 covers 13 residues. Trimming left V 8 bases short and J 11 bases short, with 21 bases between. The CDR3 DNA is TGTGCCAGCGGACCACGAACCAGGGCGGAGGCTTTCTTT. This codes for CASGPRTRAEAFF.

This rearrangement joins TRBV7-9 to TRBJ1-2; D may be TRBD1 (6 bases). The CDR3 loop spans 15 amino acids. Trimming cost V 4 bases and J 2 bases, with 14 bases left between them. CDR1 and CDR2 from the germline V gene are SEHNR and FQNEAQ (reference sequence). The CDR3 region is CASSSGHEYNYGYTF. For the CDR3, the DNA is TGTGCCAGCAGCTCGGGACACGAATACAACTATGGCTACACCTTC. Full variable domain (remainder filled in from reference TRBV7-9 and TRBJ1-2): DTGVSQNPRHKITKRGQNVTFRCDPISEHNRLYWYRQTLGQGPEFLTYFQNEAQLEKSRLLSDRFSAERPKGSFSTLEIQRTEQGDSAMYLCASSSGHEYNYGYTFGSGTRLTVV.

This clone was detected only once. The chain uses TRBV29-1 and TRBJ1-1, with D possibly being TRBD1 (6 bases). In germline, CDR1 is SQVTM, CDR2 ANQGSEA. Trimming removed 4 bases at V and 11 bases at J, with 20 bases between. The CDR3 runs 13 residues. Here the CDR3 DNA reads TGCAGCGTTGTGGATTTTGTAGGGGGGGAGGCTTTCTTT. This sequence encodes CSVVDFVGGEAFF.

The chain is built from TRBV7-9 and TRBJ2-5, with no clear D. The CDR3 loop spans 11 amino acids. With 4 bases removed from V and 5 bases from J, the gap between germline ends came to 5 bases. CDR1 is SEHNR and CDR2 is FQNEAQ in the germline V gene (reference sequence). CDR3 sequence: CASSSRETQYF. The DNA for the CDR3 is TGTGCCAGCAGCTCCCGGGAGACCCAGTACTTC.

The chain carries TRBV5-1 and TRBJ1-4; TRBD1 matches 9 bases. This CDR3 has 16 residues. J gave up 8 bases and V 3 bases, and 11 bases lay outside the gene matches. The V gene's germline CDR1 is SGHRS and CDR2 YFSETQ. CDR3 bases: TGCGCCAGCAGCTCGGGGACAGGGACCATTGGGGAAAAACTGTTTTTT. Translated: CASSSGTGTIGEKLFF.

The chain carries TRBV10-3 and TRBJ2-7; 7 positions agree with TRBD1. CDR3 size: 15 residues. V was clipped by 0 bases and J by 3 bases; unmatched bases: 5. Germline V gene lookup returns CDR1 ENHRY and CDR2 SYGVKD. CDR3 bases: TGTGCCATCAGTGAGTCGACGGACAGGTACTACGAGCAGTACTTC. Translated, it gives CAISESTDRYYEQYF.